The T cell receptor (beta chain) described here comes from a study of cytomegalovirus exposure and HLA in healthy donors. With 60 Vbeta and 13 Jbeta primers, the PCR was carried out. The protocol was immunoSEQ multiplex PCR, while the TCRdb copy is restricted to in-frame clones and leaves out a portion. The data show around 150,000 clones, around four fifths seen once. With 4 bases clipped from V and 5 bases from J, the junction kept 11 bases outside the gene matches. The CDR3 totals 16 residues. From germline, CDR1 is SGDLS and CDR2 YYNGEE. This clone has only one observation. Its antigen is currently unknown. Overall study results and limits: As was reported, the classifier diagnosed cytomegalovirus status with high specificity and sensitivity.

This clonotype was obtained from a woman in her 30s in good health and CMV-seronegative. The rearrangement links TRBV9 to TRBJ2-2, with TRBD2 identical over 7 bases. Material for sequencing was PBMCs. The CDR3 region has the DNA TGTGCCAGCAGCACCGAGAGACTAGCAGGAACCGGGGAGCTGTTTTTT. It yields the protein CASSTERLAGTGELFF.